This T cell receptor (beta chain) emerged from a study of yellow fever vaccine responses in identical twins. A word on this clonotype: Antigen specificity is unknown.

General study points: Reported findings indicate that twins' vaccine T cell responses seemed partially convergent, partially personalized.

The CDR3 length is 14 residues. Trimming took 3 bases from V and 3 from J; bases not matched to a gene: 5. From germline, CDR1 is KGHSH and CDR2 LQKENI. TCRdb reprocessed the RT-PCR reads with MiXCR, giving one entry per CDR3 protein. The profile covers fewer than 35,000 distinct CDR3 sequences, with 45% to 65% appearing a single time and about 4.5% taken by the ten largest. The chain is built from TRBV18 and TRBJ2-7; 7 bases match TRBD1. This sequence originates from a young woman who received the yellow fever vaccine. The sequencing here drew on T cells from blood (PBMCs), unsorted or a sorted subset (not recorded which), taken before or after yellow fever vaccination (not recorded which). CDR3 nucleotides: TGTGCCAGCTCACCCGACGCAGGGGGCTACGAGCAGTACTTC. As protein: CASSPDAGGYEQYF.